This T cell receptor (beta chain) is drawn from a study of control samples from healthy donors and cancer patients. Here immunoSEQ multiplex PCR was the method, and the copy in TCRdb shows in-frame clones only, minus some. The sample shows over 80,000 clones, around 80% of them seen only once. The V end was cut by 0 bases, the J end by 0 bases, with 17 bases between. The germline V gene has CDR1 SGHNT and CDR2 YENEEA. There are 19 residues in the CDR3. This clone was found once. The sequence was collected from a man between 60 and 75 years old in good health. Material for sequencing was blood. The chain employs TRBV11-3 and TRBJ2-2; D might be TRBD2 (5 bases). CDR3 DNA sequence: TGTGCCAGCAGCTTAGAGCTCCGTGAGGGAACCCCGAACACCGGGGAGCTGTTTTTT. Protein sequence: CASSLELREGTPNTGELFF.